This entry concerns a single T cell receptor beta chain. Its specificity is unknown. This entry is derived from a study of OX40 agonist ivuxolimab in advanced cancers. Study information: The dose of intravenous ivuxolimab that patients received every 2 weeks ranged from 0.01 to 10 mg/kg. There were three patients with partial responses, one having hepatocellular carcinoma and two cutaneous melanoma.

Findings of the study overall: With doses of 0.1 to 3.0 mg/kg, CD4+ and CD8+ blood T cells had undergone clonal expansion by week 6.

CDR1 and CDR2 from the germline V gene are LNHNV and YYDKDF (reference sequence). Trimming cost V 5 bases and J 3 bases, with 14 bases left between them. The CDR3 covers 16 residues. TCRdb's copy holds only in-frame clones and misses some; the assay was immunoSEQ multiplex PCR. The sample lists about 50,000 clones; around 83% were seen once. This receptor was identified in an adult with an advanced solid tumor such as melanoma, head and neck, liver or kidney cancer. Specimen: CD4+ or CD8+ T cells sorted from blood, collected in a trial of the OX40 agonist ivuxolimab. The chain uses TRBV15 and TRBJ1-6, with a tentative D call TRBD1 (6 bases). The DNA of the CDR3 is TGTGCCACCAGCCGGGAGCGGACAGTCTATAATTCACCCCTCCACTTT. It specifies CATSRERTVYNSPLHF.